These 19 T cell receptor beta chains were all obtained from the same sample, sequenced in a study of CD4 and CD8 cells across lung adenocarcinoma regions. In TCRdb, the PCR reads were re-called with MiXCR into one record per CDR3 protein. The sample shows about 4,100 distinct CDR3 sequences, around 51% of them seen only once. Sequencing was performed on CD4+ T cells from the center of a lung tumor. The receptors come from a female donor with lung adenocarcinoma. The CD4 and CD8 labels of this study may be unreliable.

This chain connects TRBV7-2 to TRBJ2-1, with a weak D call TRBD1 (5 bases). Germline V gives CDR1 SGHTA, CDR2 FQGNSA. The CDR3 totals 11 residues. Between the trimmed V and J ends, which lost 11 bases and 3 bases, there was a span of 8 bases. The CDR3 bases are TGTGCCGAACAGGTCTACAATGAGCAGTTCTTC. Its protein is CAEQVYNEQFF.

The chain couples TRBV14 to TRBJ2-1; TRBD2 might be the D (6 bases). The CDR3 has 14 amino acids. CDR1 SGHDN and CDR2 FVKESK come from the germline V gene. Deletions cut 0 bases from V and 10 bases from J, with 13 bases between. CDR3 DNA: TGTGCCAGCAGCCAAGACGGGGGAGGTCGAGAGCAGTTCTTC. This encodes CASSQDGGGREQFF.

This clonotype turned up a few times. The J gene is TRBJ2-1, the V gene TRBV6-5; no firm D call. With 2 bases removed from V and 9 bases from J, the gap between germline ends came to 11 bases. Germline V CDR1 and CDR2: MNHEY, SVGAGI. CDR3 length equals 13 residues. In DNA form, the CDR3 reads TGTGCCAGCAGTTACCGGCTAGAGGCTGAGCAGTTCTTC. Translated, it gives CASSYRLEAEQFF.

The chain links TRBV27 to TRBJ2-4; TRBD2 is a possible D gene (5 bases). CDR3 length equals 16 residues. Germline V gene lookup returns CDR1 MNHEY and CDR2 SMNVEV (reference sequence). Trimming left V 8 bases short and J 13 bases short, with 30 bases between. CDR3 coding DNA: TGTGCCAGCGGGGAGATTGGGGAGCGTGACACAGATACGCAGTACTTC. This sequence encodes CASGEIGERDTDTQYF.

The chain carries TRBV6-4 and TRBJ1-2, with 12 bases aligning to TRBD1. The CDR3 is 14 amino acids. J gave up 9 bases and V 6 bases, and 8 bases lay outside the gene matches. The V gene's germline CDR1 is MRHNA and CDR2 SNTAGT. The CDR3 region has the DNA TGTGCCAGCAGCCCGGGACAGGGGGCTGGAAGCTACACCTTC. Its translation is CASSPGQGAGSYTF.

J is TRBJ2-3 and V is TRBV27; perhaps D is TRBD1 or TRBD2 (5 bases each). CDR1 is MNHEY, CDR2 SMNVEV, per germline (reference sequence). V dropped 6 bases and J dropped 9 bases, with 25 bases sitting between them. The CDR3 length is 16 residues. The CDR3 loop reads CASRGIGDRGKETQYF. CDR3 nucleotides: TGTGCCAGCAGGGGGATTGGGGACCGAGGCAAAGAGACGCAGTATTTT.

This chain joins TRBV12-3 or TRBV12-4 and TRBJ2-5; a possible D gene is TRBD1 (6 bases). The CDR3 runs to 14 residues. Trimming left V 5 bases short and J 2 bases short, with 12 bases between. CDR3 sequence: CASSGDKQQETQYF. The DNA of the CDR3 is TGTGCCAGCAGTGGGGACAAGCAGCAAGAGACCCAGTACTTC.

This chain joins TRBV6-1 and TRBJ2-1, with no clear D. Germline CDR1 MNHNS, CDR2 SASEGT. V dropped 2 bases and J dropped 10 bases, with 9 bases sitting between them. CDR3 length: 12 residues. This chain's CDR3 is CASSEWVYEQFF. The CDR3 DNA reads as TGTGCCAGCAGTGAATGGGTCTACGAGCAGTTCTTC.

This clonotype appeared a single time. A much more abundant neighbour one base away suggests this may be a read error. The V call is TRBV24-1, the J call TRBJ2-1; D remains ambiguous. This CDR3 has 15 residues. Between the trimmed V and J ends, which lost 3 bases and 5 bases, there was a span of 13 bases. Germline-derived CDR1 and CDR2 are KGHDR and SFDVKD. The CDR3 bases are TGTGCCACCAGTGATGGCGAACGGGCCGACAATGAGCAGTTCTTC. It specifies CATSDGERADNEQFF.

The rearrangement joins TRBV6-1 to TRBJ2-1, with 11 nucleotides matching TRBD2. Germline CDR1 MNHNS, CDR2 SASEGT. This CDR3 region has 15 residues. V was clipped by 4 bases and J by 10 bases; unmatched bases: 9. CDR3 amino acids: CASSVSGTSGYEQFF. The CDR3 bases are TGTGCCAGCAGTGTTTCTGGGACTAGCGGCTACGAGCAGTTCTTC.

The V call is TRBV6-1, the J call TRBJ2-4, with a possible D match to TRBD2 (9 bases). Trimming left V 0 bases short and J 6 bases short, with 24 bases between. The CDR3 extends over 19 amino acids. Germline lookup yields CDR1 MNHNS and CDR2 SASEGT. CDR3 protein: CASSEARFAGGTGSNIQYF. CDR3 in DNA: TGTGCCAGCAGTGAAGCTCGATTCGCGGGAGGGACAGGATCAAACATTCAGTACTTC.

The gene calls are TRBV27 and TRBJ2-5; possibly TRBD2 for D (7 bases). The DNA end is more similar to TRBJ2-7, so the J call may be wrong. The CDR3 is made up of 16 amino acids. CDR1 is MNHEY, CDR2 SMNVEV, per germline (reference sequence). The CDR3 DNA follows: TGTGCCAGCAGTAACTTAGGTCGGGGGGCAACCTACGAGCAGTACTTC. Translated, it gives CASSNLGRGATYEQYF.

This clonotype was counted once. This chain uses TRBV7-2 with TRBJ2-1; D is undetermined. The CDR3 consists of 12 residues. Germline CDR1 and CDR2: SGHTA and FQGNSA. V lost 2 bases, J lost 10 bases, and 9 bases lay in between. The CDR3 is CASSLTKGEQFF. The CDR3 coding sequence is TGTGCCAGCAGCTTAACGAAGGGCGAGCAGTTCTTC.

This chain joins TRBV7-6 and TRBJ2-1; D gene uncertain. Looked up from germline, CDR1 is SGHVS and CDR2 is FNYEAQ. Trimming took off 5 bases at V and 5 bases at J, with 13 bases between the two ends. This CDR3 region has 14 residues. The CDR3 DNA sequence: TGTGCCAGCAGCGCGAGTGGAAGAAACAATGAGCAGTTCTTC. Residues: CASSASGRNNEQFF.

The chain has TRBV15 and TRBJ2-1; no definite D call. Germline-derived CDR1 and CDR2 are LNHNV and YYDKDF (reference sequence). The CDR3 contains 13 residues. V was shortened by 3 bases and J by 7 bases, with 10 bases between the two germline ends. DNA of the CDR3: TGTGCCACCAGCAGTCCTGAATCGAATGAGCAGTTCTTC. Its protein product is CATSSPESNEQFF.

The rearrangement links TRBV6-5 to TRBJ2-1; a weak D match, TRBD1 (6 bases). The end of the DNA is better explained by TRBJ2-5, so the J call may be wrong. Germline-derived CDR1 and CDR2 are MNHEY and SVGAGI. This CDR3 region has 14 residues. CDR3 region: CASSYDWQGWSQYF. The CDR3 DNA is TGTGCCAGCAGTTACGACTGGCAGGGGTGGTCCCAGTACTTC.

About this clonotype: A read error is possible here, since a much larger clone lies one base away. The V and J genes are TRBV7-2 and TRBJ2-5, with 9 bases aligning to TRBD2. The DNA end is a closer match to TRBJ2-1, so the J assignment may be wrong. The CDR3 is 16 residues long. The germline V gene has CDR1 SGHTA and CDR2 FQGNSA. The CDR3 sequence is CASTPGSSGAQETQFF. DNA of the CDR3: TGTGCCAGCACCCCTGGGTCTAGCGGGGCTCAAGAGACCCAGTTCTTC.

V and J are TRBV6-5 and TRBJ1-2; no reliable D call. The V gene lost 7 bases and the J gene lost 4 bases, with 13 bases spanning the gap. Germline assignment: CDR1 MNHEY and CDR2 SVGAGI. The CDR3 is 13 residues long. The chain's CDR3 is CASIIAGGYGYTF. DNA of the CDR3: TGTGCCAGCATTATAGCAGGAGGCTATGGCTACACCTTC.

The CDR3 protein is CASSRWGQPQETQYF. In DNA form, the CDR3 reads TGTGCCAGCAGCCGGTGGGGACAACCTCAAGAGACCCAGTACTTC. The chain recombines TRBV7-2 with TRBJ2-5, with a weak D call TRBD1 (6 bases). The CDR3 totals 15 residues. The germline gives CDR1 SGHTA, CDR2 FQGNSA. V was shortened by 5 bases and J by 2 bases, with 15 bases between the two germline ends. Full variable domain (outside the CDR3, taken from reference TRBV7-2 and TRBJ2-5): GAGVSQSPSNKVTEKGKDVELRCDPISGHTALYWYRQSLGQGLEFLIYFQGNSAPDKSGLPSDRFSAERTGGSVSTLTIQRTQQEDSAVYLCASSRWGQPQETQYFGPGTRLLVL.